This T cell receptor beta chain derives from a study of T cell responses to AZD1222 COVID-19 vaccine. Study-wide results and caveats: The repertoires were collected only after the peak T cell response.

Measured with immunoSEQ multiplex PCR; TCRdb has only the in-frame clones, and not every one. The sample has 160,000 or so clones, 90% to 95% seen once. The V gene's germline CDR1 is LNHDA and CDR2 SQIVND (reference sequence). Trimming stripped 6 bases from V and 0 bases from J, with 23 bases between. The CDR3 is 18 amino acids. Whether given at about 4 or about 12 weeks, second doses were pooled. As concerns this clone: Its antigen remains unknown.

The chain uses TRBV19 and TRBJ1-2, with D uncertain. This receptor was identified in an adult who received the AZD1222 COVID-19 vaccine. The source was peripheral blood, collected 28 days after the second AZD1222 dose. CDR3 loop: CASRYGSSPPAPNYGYTF. For the CDR3, the DNA is TGTGCCAGTAGATACGGGTCAAGCCCGCCGGCCCCTAACTATGGCTACACCTTC.